Sequencing of this T cell receptor beta chain was carried out in a study of T cells in Graves' hyperthyroidism and ophthalmopathy (dated by TCRdb to the late 2010s). For the study in its entirety: To identify distinguishing TCR V-J signatures, a discovery cohort of some 100 patients was used, comprising some 45 with Graves' ophthalmopathy and 57 with stable Graves' hyperthyroidism. An independent validation cohort of 18 to 20 hyperthyroidism patients and about 16 patients who later progressed to ophthalmopathy tested prospective prediction of ophthalmopathy. The approximately 95 discovery patients were divided at random into training and test sets in a 7:3 ratio. The study also compared thyroid tissue and blood T-cell repertoires from more than five Graves' hyperthyroidism patients. Following sampling, methimazole starting at 30 mg daily was given to hyperthyroidism patients, and high-dose intravenous methylprednisolone was given to ophthalmopathy patients. According to the paper, TCR Vbeta CDR3 sequencing was carried out on some 140 peripheral blood samples, which came from 40 to 45 ophthalmopathy, 70 to 80 hyperthyroidism and roughly 17 progressor patients.

Here is what the overall study found, with its caveats: A 13 V-J signature model separated ophthalmopathy from stable hyperthyroidism, with about 90% sensitivity and 81.08% specificity in cross-validation and 80%/75% in testing. Most expanded thyroid clonotypes (frequency above 0.001) were also detected in blood, suggesting blood repertoires may reflect thyroid immune responses. In validation, the model predicted progression to ophthalmopathy with over 65% sensitivity and roughly 75% specificity, a median of approximately 6.7 months before onset. No statistical method was used to set the sample size in advance, and investigators knew the group allocation.

A patient counted as having stable Graves' hyperthyroidism if no progression to ophthalmopathy occurred over 18 months of follow-up. Hyperthyroidism patients were aged 18 to 65 years and newly diagnosed, with disease duration of less than 2 months. The study excluded patients with uncontrolled infections, other autoimmune diseases, pregnancy or lactation. Diagnoses were established on the basis of clinical symptoms, serum thyroxine and TRAb, thyroid ultrasound, and orbital computed tomography. Total RNA was extracted with Trizol reagent, and quality was checked on an Agilent 2100 Bioanalyzer. This clonotype has a handful of counts. Its antigen is not yet known. Base qualities were left out, and no much larger clone turns up one base away. TCR beta CDR3 regions were amplified from RNA transcripts. For the first round of RT-PCR on the TCR CDR3, the HTBI primer set was used together with the Qiagen OneStep RT-PCR kit. Libraries were constructed in a second round of multiplex PCR, after which size selection and purification were carried out. The libraries were sequenced on an Illumina HiSeq2000 using paired-end 100 bp reads. The authors' pipeline ran thus. Raw data were processed with SOAPnuke, discarding reads with adapters, uncalled bases, mean Phred below 15, or no exact constant-primer or identifier match. COPE v1.2.5 was used to merge high-quality paired reads, and clonotypes were defined as unique nucleotide sequences. MiTCR v1.1 was used to align the clonotypes against IMGT TRBV, TRBD and TRBJ reference segments. The analysis included only V-J combinations with a frequency above 0.0001, which together covered over 98% of the repertoires. A TCS score was defined as the ratio of F50 (clonal expansion) to E x V (chaos), with BLOSUM62-based TCRdist applied between CDR3 peptides within each V-J. Welch's t-statistics and random forest reduced 514 V-J features to fewer than 15, which were used in a naive Bayes classifier (R e1071). The similarity between thyroid and blood repertoires was quantified using the Morisita-Horn index. Using fastp trimming at Q25 and MiXCR clonotype assembly, TCRdb reanalyzed the public sequencing data and kept in-frame beta chains. Every entry covers one CDR3 protein and lists the most common genes and DNA from its rows. None of the V and J calls come from the authors' own analysis; TCRdb made them. The sample data list 530,000 or so distinct CDR3 sequences, and more than 45% of these were observed just once. The ten largest clones add up to 7.5% to 8.5% of the sample.

CDR1 and CDR2 (SEHNR, FQNEAQ) derive from the germline V gene (reference sequence). The CDR3 contains 16 residues, cysteine and phenylalanine counted. Only the CDR3 portion is preserved as DNA: 48 bases, with reading frame beginning at the first base. Here V drops 5 bases and J drops 2 bases, and the junction holds 12 bases not matched to any gene. Rearrangement joined TRBV7-9 to TRBJ2-7, and 7 bases in between align with TRBD1. Material: peripheral blood or thyroid tissue (not recorded which). This receptor was identified in a woman aged 18-35 years with Graves' hyperthyroidism. The nucleotides read TGTGCCAGCAGCAGCCTATTCGAGGGGGCCCCCTACGAGCAGTACTTC. Its product reads: CASSSLFEGAPYEQYF.